One sample yielded the 8 T cell receptor beta chains listed below, sequenced in a study of blood T cell repertoires in COVID-19. Sequenced by immunoSEQ multiplex PCR; TCRdb stores in-frame clones only, minus some. The table shows approximately 240,000 clones, with more than 65% occurring only once. Sequencing input: peripheral blood. Receptors were obtained from a woman in her thirties or forties with active or convalescent COVID-19.

This clone showed up just once. The chain couples TRBV28 to TRBJ2-1, with 7 positions matching TRBD1. This CDR3 has 15 residues. Losses at the gene ends were 4 bases for V and 4 bases for J; bases not matched to a gene: 7. Germline CDR1 is MDHEN and CDR2 is SYDVKM. This chain's CDR3 is CASSSTGDLYNEQFF. The CDR3, as DNA: TGTGCCAGCAGTTCCACAGGGGACCTATACAATGAGCAGTTCTTC.

This chain uses TRBV3-1 (or the pseudogene TRBV3-2) with TRBJ1-3, with D unclear. This CDR3 is 15 amino acids long. With 0 bases removed from V and 1 base from J, the gap between germline ends came to 7 bases. CDR1 is LGHDT and CDR2 is YNNKEL in the germline V gene (reference sequence). In nucleotides, the CDR3 is TGTGCCAGCAGCCAAGATCCGGGGTCTGGAAACACCATATATTTT. It yields the protein CASSQDPGSGNTIYF.

The genes are TRBV5-6 and TRBJ2-5, with a possible D match to TRBD1 (5 bases). Per the germline V gene, CDR1 is SGHDT and CDR2 is YYEEEE. The V and J ends lost 1 base and 1 base respectively, with 11 bases between them. This CDR3 has 15 amino acids. The CDR3 sequence: CASSLRQGFQETQYF. DNA of the CDR3: TGTGCCAGCAGCTTGAGGCAGGGATTCCAAGAGACCCAGTACTTC.

This clone showed up just a few times. The chain couples TRBV7-3 to TRBJ2-3; no clear D. This CDR3 spans 11 amino acids. V dropped 4 bases and J dropped 4 bases, with 3 bases sitting between them. Germline-derived CDR1 and CDR2 are SGHTA and FQGTGA. The CDR3 reads CASSSADTQYF. Written as DNA, the CDR3 is TGTGCCAGCAGCTCGGCAGATACGCAGTATTTT.

The chain has TRBV5-4 and TRBJ2-3; the D gene is possibly TRBD1 (5 bases). V was shortened by 2 bases and J by 2 bases, with 15 bases between the two germline ends. Germline-derived CDR1 and CDR2 are SGHNT and YYREEE (reference sequence). This CDR3 is 16 amino acids long. Written as DNA, the CDR3 is TGTGCCAGCAGCTTTTTACAGGATTTTTCCACAGATACGCAGTATTTT. As protein: CASSFLQDFSTDTQYF.

This sequence joins TRBV24-1 and TRBJ2-1, with 8 bases matching TRBD2. The CDR3 is 19 residues long. V lost 4 bases, J lost 0 bases, and 13 bases stayed unmatched. Germline values: CDR1 KGHDR, CDR2 SFDVKD. The chain's CDR3 is CATSDGRGALTSSYNEQFF. CDR3 nucleotide sequence: TGTGCCACCAGTGACGGGCGGGGGGCGCTGACGAGCTCCTACAATGAGCAGTTCTTC.

This clone has only a few counts. The rearrangement links TRBV25-1 to TRBJ1-6, with a weak D call TRBD1 (5 bases). Germline lookup yields CDR1 MGHDK and CDR2 SYGVNS. Trimming removed 3 bases from V and 6 bases from J, with 18 bases in between. There are 17 residues in the CDR3. For the CDR3, the DNA is TGTGCCAGCAGTGATCCCTCGTCCGGGACTTCTAATTCACCCCTCCACTTT. Amino acids: CASSDPSSGTSNSPLHF.

This rearrangement joins TRBV5-4 to TRBJ2-7, with 10 nucleotides matching TRBD2. The J segment lost 4 bases and the V segment lost 3 bases, leaving 7 bases of the junction unmatched. CDR1 SGHNT and CDR2 YYREEE come from the germline V gene (reference sequence). This CDR3 spans 15 amino acids. CDR3: CASSSGTSAVYEQYV. CDR3 bases: TGTGCCAGCAGCTCCGGGACTAGCGCGGTGTACGAGCAGTACGTC.